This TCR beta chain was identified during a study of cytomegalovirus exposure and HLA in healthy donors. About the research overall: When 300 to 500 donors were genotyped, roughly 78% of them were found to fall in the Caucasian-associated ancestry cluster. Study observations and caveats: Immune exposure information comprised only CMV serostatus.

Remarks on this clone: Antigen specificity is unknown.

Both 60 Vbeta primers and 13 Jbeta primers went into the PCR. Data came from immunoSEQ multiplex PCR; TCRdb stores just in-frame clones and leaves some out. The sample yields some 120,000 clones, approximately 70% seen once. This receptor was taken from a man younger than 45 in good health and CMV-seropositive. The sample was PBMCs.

The chain's CDR3 is CASSLNSGGGSSGNTIYF. CDR3 sequence (DNA): TGTGCCAGCAGCTTAAATTCGGGAGGGGGCAGCTCTGGAAACACCATATATTTT. The chain carries TRBV7-2 and TRBJ1-3, with 7 bases matching TRBD1. Unmatched junction bases numbered 10, after V lost 2 bases and J lost 0 bases. From germline, CDR1 is SGHTA and CDR2 FQGNSA. The CDR3 spans 18 residues.